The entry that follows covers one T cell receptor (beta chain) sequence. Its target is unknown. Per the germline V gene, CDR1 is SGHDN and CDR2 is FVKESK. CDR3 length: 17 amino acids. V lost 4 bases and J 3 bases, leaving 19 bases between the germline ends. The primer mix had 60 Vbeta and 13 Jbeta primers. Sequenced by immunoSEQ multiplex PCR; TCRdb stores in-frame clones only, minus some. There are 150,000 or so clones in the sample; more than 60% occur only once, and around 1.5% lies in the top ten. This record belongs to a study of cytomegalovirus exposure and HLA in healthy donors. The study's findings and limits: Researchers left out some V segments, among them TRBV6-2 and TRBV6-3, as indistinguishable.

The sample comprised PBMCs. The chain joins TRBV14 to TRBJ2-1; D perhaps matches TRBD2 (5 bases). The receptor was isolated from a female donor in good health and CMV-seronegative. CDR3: CASSLARGSRGYNEQFF. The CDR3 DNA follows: TGTGCCAGCAGCCTTGCCCGTGGCTCACGGGGCTACAATGAGCAGTTCTTC.